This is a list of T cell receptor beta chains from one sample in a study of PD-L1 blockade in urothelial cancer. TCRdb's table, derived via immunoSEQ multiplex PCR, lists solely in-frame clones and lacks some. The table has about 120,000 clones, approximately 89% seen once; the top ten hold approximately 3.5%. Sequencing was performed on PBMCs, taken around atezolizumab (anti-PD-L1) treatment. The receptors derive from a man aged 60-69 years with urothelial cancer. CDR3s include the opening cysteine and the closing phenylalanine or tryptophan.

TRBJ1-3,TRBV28,CASSPPRRTGNTIYF
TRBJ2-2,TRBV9,CASSVSARNTGELFF
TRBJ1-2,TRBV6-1,CASSVASNYGYTF
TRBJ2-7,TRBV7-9,CASSPVYEQYF
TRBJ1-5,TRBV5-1,CASSLDPAGPQHF
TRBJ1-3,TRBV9,CASSRGTDSGNTIYF
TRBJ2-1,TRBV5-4,CASSLSRTSGGSYNEQFF
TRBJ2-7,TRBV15,CATSRDREAEQYF
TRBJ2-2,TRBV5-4,CASSPLNSGGATGELFF
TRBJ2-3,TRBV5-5,CASIGGGVGTQYF